The 5 T cell receptor beta chains listed next were all sequenced from one sample in a study of blood T cell repertoires in COVID-19. Measured with immunoSEQ multiplex PCR; TCRdb has only the in-frame clones, and not every one. The profile shows about 360,000 clones, roughly 90% of them singletons. Sequenced input: PBMCs or T cells enriched from blood (not recorded which). The receptor set was obtained from a woman in her forties with acute COVID-19.

The rearrangement uses TRBV10-3 and TRBJ2-3; the D is unclear. Trimming left V 3 bases short and J 5 bases short, with 15 bases between. The CDR3 loop spans 15 amino acids. In germline, CDR1 is ENHRY, CDR2 SYGVKD. This CDR3 reads CAISDGAVEGDTQYF. The CDR3 nucleotides read TGTGCCATCAGTGACGGAGCAGTTGAAGGAGATACGCAGTATTTT.

In this sample, this clone turned up a few times. CDR3 DNA: TGTGCCAGCATCCGGGACAGGGGCATCTATGGCTACACCTTC. The encoded protein is CASIRDRGIYGYTF. The V call is TRBV6-5, the J call TRBJ1-2; 10 bases agree with TRBD1. This CDR3 has 14 amino acids. V shed 7 bases and J 4 bases; nucleotides not matched to a gene: 6. CDR1 is MNHEY, CDR2 SVGAGI, per germline.

This sequence joins TRBV7-9 and TRBJ2-7; TRBD1 aligns across 10 bases. V lost 5 bases and J lost 7; bases outside the gene matches: 8. Germline CDR1 reads SEHNR; CDR2 reads FQNEAQ (reference sequence). The CDR3 is 14 amino acids. The CDR3 region has the DNA TGTGCCAGCAGCATACGACAGGGGGCGTCGGAGCAGTACTTC. Translation: CASSIRQGASEQYF.

The V and J genes are TRBV5-1 and TRBJ1-1, with 12 bases matching TRBD1. Losses at the gene ends were 3 bases for V and 10 bases for J; bases not matched to a gene: 7. This CDR3 is 14 amino acids long. Per germline, CDR1 SGHRS and CDR2 YFSETQ. CDR3 nucleotide sequence: TGCGCCAGCAGCTCCGGGACAGGGGGCCAAGGAGCTTTCTTT. Its protein is CASSSGTGGQGAFF.

CDR3 amino acids: CSADRGNEQYF. CDR3 coding DNA: TGCAGCGCCGACAGGGGGAACGAGCAGTACTTC. The V gene is TRBV29-1, the J gene TRBJ2-7; 9 nucleotides agree with TRBD1. The V and J ends lost 7 bases and 5 bases, in that order; junction bases with no gene match: 3. This CDR3 spans 11 amino acids. Germline lookup yields CDR1 SQVTM and CDR2 ANQGSEA.